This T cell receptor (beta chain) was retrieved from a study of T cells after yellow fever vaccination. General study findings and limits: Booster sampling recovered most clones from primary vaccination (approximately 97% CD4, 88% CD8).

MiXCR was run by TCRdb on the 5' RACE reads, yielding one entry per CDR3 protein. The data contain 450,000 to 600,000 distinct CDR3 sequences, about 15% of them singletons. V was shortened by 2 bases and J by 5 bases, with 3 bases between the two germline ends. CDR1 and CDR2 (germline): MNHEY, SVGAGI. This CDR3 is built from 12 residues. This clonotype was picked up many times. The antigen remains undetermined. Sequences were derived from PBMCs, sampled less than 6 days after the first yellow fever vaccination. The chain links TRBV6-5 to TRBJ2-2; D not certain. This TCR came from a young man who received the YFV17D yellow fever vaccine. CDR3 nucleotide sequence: TGTGCCAGCAGTTACAATACCGGGGAGCTGTTTTTT. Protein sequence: CASSYNTGELFF.